Sequencing of this T cell receptor beta chain was carried out in a study of memory CD4+ T cells and cytomegalovirus serostatus. This clone was observed a few times. Single viable CD3+CD4+CD8-CD45RO+ cells were sorted as the memory CD4+ T cells. Using immunoSEQ multiplex PCR, the repertoire was profiled, and TCRdb retains in-frame clones only, with some absent. The repertoire holds 60,000 or so clones, with about four fifths as singletons. V shed 8 bases, J shed 3 bases, and the junction held 8 bases outside the gene matches. The CDR3 has 14 residues. Germline values: CDR1 MNHNS, CDR2 SASEGT. The sequenced material came from memory CD4+ T cells from blood. The rearrangement links TRBV6-1 to TRBJ1-2, with 8 bases identical to TRBD1. The receptor was isolated from an adult in good health and CMV-seronegative. Some clones in this sample may be carry-over from other donors' samples. The CDR3 here is CASSRTGRDYGYTF. For the CDR3, the DNA is TGTGCCAGCTCAAGGACAGGGCGGGACTATGGCTACACCTTC.